The clone carrying this T cell receptor beta chain has a count of ten or more. Antigen unknown. The record originates from a study of regulatory T cells in long-lasting Graves disease. Turning to the study itself: Those Graves' patients who were newly diagnosed had been on antithyroid drugs under 3 months. The study, taken as a whole, reports: In persistent patients, shared public clonotypes (more than 2,500) outnumbered those in new patients (around 1,000).

Relying on iRepertoire HTBI primers and Arm-PCR of CDR3 regions, the team built TCR beta libraries. MiXCR, applied by TCRdb to the multiplex PCR reads, yields one record per CDR3 protein. The profile shows some 560,000 distinct CDR3 sequences, 15% to 20% of them singletons. The CDR3 spans 14 residues. CDR1 is SGHTA and CDR2 is FQGNSA in the germline V gene. The trim removed 2 bases at V and 6 bases at J, leaving 3 bases unmatched. Time point defined: newly diagnosed GD, antithyroid drugs for less than 3 months. TCR sequences were obtained from RNA taken from PBMCs. This sample was also put to use in a study of T cells in Graves' hyperthyroidism and ophthalmopathy. That source adds: Also found in blood were most expanded thyroid clonotypes above 0.001.

The gene calls are TRBV7-2 and TRBJ2-3; the match to TRBD1 covers 9 bases. The TCR sequence derives from a woman aged 35-60 years with Graves disease. This material consisted of peripheral blood mononuclear cells (PBMCs), taken at new diagnosis, from a patient treated with antithyroid drugs. The CDR3 DNA reads TGTGCCAGCAGCTTACACAGGGGGCGGGATACGCAGTATTTT. Translation: CASSLHRGRDTQYF.